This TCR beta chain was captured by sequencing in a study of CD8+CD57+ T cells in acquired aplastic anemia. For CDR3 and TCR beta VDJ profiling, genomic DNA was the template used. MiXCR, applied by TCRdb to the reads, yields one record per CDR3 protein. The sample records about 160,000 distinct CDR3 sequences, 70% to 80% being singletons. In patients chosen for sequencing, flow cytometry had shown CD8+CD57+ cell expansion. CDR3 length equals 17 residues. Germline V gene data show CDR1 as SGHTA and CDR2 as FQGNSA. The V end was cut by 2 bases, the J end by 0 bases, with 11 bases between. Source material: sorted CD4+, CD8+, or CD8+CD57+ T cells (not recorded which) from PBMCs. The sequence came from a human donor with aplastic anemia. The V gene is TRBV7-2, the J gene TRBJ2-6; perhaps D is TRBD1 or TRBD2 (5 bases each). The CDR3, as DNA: TGTGCCAGCAGCTTAAGGGGACCTACCTCTGGGGCCAACGTCCTGACTTTC. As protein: CASSLRGPTSGANVLTF.